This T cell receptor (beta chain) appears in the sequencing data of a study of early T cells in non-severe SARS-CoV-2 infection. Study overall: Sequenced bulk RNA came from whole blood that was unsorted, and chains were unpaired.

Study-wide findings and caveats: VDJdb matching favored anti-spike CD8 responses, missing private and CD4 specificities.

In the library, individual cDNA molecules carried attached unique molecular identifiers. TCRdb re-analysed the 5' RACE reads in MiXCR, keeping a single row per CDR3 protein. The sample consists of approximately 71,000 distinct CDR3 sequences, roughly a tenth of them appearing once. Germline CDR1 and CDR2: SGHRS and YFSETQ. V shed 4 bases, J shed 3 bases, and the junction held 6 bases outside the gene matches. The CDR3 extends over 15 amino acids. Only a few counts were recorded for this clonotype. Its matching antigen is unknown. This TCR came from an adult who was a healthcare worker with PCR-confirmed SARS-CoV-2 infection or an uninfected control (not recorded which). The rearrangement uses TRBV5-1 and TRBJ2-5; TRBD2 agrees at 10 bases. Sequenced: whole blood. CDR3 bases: TGCGCCAGCAGCCTCGCCGGGACTAGCGAAGAGACCCAGTACTTC. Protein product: CASSLAGTSEETQYF.